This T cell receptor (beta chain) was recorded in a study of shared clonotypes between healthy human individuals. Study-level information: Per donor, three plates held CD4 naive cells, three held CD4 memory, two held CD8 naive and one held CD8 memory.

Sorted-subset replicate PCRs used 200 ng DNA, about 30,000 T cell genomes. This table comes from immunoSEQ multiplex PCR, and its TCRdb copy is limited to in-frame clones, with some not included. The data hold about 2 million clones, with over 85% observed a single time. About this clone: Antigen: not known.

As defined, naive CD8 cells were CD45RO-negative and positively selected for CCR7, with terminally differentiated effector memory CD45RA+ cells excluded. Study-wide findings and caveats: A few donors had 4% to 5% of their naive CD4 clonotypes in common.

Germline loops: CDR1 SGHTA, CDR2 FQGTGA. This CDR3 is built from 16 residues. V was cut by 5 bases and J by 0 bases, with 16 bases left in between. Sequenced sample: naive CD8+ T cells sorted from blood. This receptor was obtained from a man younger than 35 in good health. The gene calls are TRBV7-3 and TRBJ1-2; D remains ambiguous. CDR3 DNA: TGTGCCAGCAGCCCAACGGCGGACCTAGCTAACTATGGCTACACCTTC. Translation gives CASSPTADLANYGYTF.